This note documents a single TCR beta chain sequence. Its antigen remains unidentified. Per-base qualities were not stored, and no clone one base away is much larger. The source of the sample is a study of T cell responses to AZD1222 COVID-19 vaccine (dated by TCRdb to 2020 to 2022). Regarding the research as a whole: A total of approximately 240 trial participants underwent TCR sequencing, of whom around 210 had received two doses of AZD1222 and 26 had received two doses of the MenACWY control vaccine. Trial participants were enrolled into age subgroups of 18-55, 56-69 and 70-plus years, which contained roughly 150, 30 and 60 TCR-sequenced participants, respectively.

There are 14 amino acids in the CDR3, from cysteine to phenylalanine inclusive. CDR3 DNA is the only sequence kept; it has 42 bases, read in frame from the first base. CDR1 and CDR2 (LNHDA, SQIVND) derive from the germline V gene (reference sequence). The time point label of this sample denotes: about 28 days (+/-7) after the second vaccine dose. AZD1222 recipients with second doses at about 4 weeks or about 12 weeks were pooled, because spike-specific TCR depth and breadth did not differ between schedules. The vaccinee samples were drawn from two UK trials, COV001 and COV002, one of which was a single-blind randomized controlled phase 2/3 trial testing AZD1222 (ChAdOx1 nCoV-19) in healthy adults. For TCRbeta chain sequencing, PBMC samples from trial participants were taken at day 0 and at day 28 after the second dose. The CDR3 regions of human TCRbeta chains were analyzed by immunosequencing. On the study's bioinformatics: TCRs in the repertoires were matched against a reference library of SARS-CoV-2-specific TCRs that had been generated with the MIRA antigen-specificity platform. Breadth was defined as the fraction of unique TCRs that were SARS-CoV-2-associated. Depth was defined as the fraction of total T cells that were SARS-CoV-2-associated. Using the MIRA data, each spike-specific TCR was mapped to the spike region that the TCR reacts to and placed in a CD4 or CD8 class. Log10-transformed breadth and depth values were compared by one-way ANOVA with Sidak's multiple comparisons tests. TCRdb retrieved this table from immuneACCESS and kept in-frame rearrangements only. Not all clones are present; in checked studies, unresolved V genes account for under half, and no reason is known for the remainder. For V, J and clone size, that table is used; D and trimming come from the DNA. This sample gives around 120,000 clones in total; approximately 90% of them show up just once. Of the sample, around 2.5% falls within the top ten clones.

The paper's findings and limits, for the study overall: A significant rise in spike-specific TCR breadth and depth was observed after two AZD1222 doses relative to day 0 and relative to MenACWY recipients. Because no day 14 peak-response samples were available, the repertoires could be characterized only after the peak T cell response. The 56-69-year group was small, and its depth increase did not reach significance, likely because of low power. Conclusions about previously exposed vaccinees were limited because only 6 or 7 AZD1222 recipients were SARS-CoV-2 seropositive at baseline. Reportedly, close to half of the unique spike-specific TCRs recognized epitopes lying outside the regions that are mutated in the B.1.351 and B.1.1.7 variants. Participants were mostly white British and included more females than males, and it was suggested by the authors that clonal diversity may have been underestimated. The vaccine-associated CD4 TCRs covered the entire spike protein, and the dominant responses fell in regions 160-218 and 743-854.

This material consisted of peripheral blood, taken 28 days after the second AZD1222 dose. The source is an adult who received the AZD1222 COVID-19 vaccine. The rearrangement joined TRBV19 to TRBJ2-2, and TRBD1 matches 9 of the central bases. The CDR3 reads as follows: CASSRDRETGELFF. The bases read TGTGCTTCAAGCCGGGACAGGGAAACCGGGGAGCTGTTTTTT.